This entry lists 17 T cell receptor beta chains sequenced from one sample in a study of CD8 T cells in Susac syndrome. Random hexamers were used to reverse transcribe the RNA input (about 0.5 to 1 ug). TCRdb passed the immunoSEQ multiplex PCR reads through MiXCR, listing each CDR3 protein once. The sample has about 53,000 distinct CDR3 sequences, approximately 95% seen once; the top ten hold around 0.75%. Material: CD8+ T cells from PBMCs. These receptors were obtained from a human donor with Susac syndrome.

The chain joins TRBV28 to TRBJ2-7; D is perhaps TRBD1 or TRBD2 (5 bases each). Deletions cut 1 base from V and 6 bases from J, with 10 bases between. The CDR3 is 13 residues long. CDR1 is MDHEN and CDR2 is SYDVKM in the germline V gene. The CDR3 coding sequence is TGTGCCAGCAGTTTATTCGTTGGGGGCGAGCAGTACTTC. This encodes CASSLFVGGEQYF.

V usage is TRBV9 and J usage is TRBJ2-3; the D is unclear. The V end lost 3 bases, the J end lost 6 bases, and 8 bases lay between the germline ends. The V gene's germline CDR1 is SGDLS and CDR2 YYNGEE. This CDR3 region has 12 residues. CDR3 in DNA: TGTGCCAGCAGCGAACGTGGGGATACGCAGTATTTT. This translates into CASSERGDTQYF.

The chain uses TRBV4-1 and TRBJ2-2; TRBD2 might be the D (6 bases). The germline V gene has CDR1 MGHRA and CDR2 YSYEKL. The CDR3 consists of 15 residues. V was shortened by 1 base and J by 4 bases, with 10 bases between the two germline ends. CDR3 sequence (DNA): TGCGCCAGCAGCCAAGCGGAGGGACGCACCGGGGAGCTGTTTTTT. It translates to CASSQAEGRTGELFF.

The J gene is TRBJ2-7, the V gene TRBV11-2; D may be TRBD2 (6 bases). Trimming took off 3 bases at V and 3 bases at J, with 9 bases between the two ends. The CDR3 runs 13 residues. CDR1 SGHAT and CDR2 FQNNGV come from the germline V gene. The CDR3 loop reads CASSFGGNYEQYF. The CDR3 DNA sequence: TGTGCCAGCAGCTTCGGGGGAAACTACGAGCAGTACTTC.

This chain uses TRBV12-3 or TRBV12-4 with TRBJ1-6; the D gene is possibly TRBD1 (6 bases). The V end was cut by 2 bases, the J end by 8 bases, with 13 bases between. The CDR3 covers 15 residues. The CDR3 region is CASSLSGGADSPLHF. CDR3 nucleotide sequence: TGTGCCAGCAGTTTATCGGGGGGCGCGGATTCACCCCTCCACTTT.

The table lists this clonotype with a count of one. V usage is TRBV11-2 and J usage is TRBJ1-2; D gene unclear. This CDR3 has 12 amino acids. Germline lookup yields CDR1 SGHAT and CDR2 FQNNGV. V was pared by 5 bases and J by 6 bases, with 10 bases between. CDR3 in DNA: TGTGCCAGCAGCCGGATTTATAATGGCTACACCTTC. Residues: CASSRIYNGYTF.

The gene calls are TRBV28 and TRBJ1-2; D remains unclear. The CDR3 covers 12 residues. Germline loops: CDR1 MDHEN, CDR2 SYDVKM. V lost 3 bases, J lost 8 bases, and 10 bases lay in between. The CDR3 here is CASSLPGWGYTF. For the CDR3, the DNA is TGTGCCAGCAGTTTGCCCGGTTGGGGCTACACCTTC.

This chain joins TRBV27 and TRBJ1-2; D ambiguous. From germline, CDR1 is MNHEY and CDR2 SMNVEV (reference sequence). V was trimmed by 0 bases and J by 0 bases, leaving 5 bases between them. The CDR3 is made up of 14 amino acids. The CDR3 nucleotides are TGTGCCAGCAGTTTATCGCAGACTAACTATGGCTACACCTTC. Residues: CASSLSQTNYGYTF.

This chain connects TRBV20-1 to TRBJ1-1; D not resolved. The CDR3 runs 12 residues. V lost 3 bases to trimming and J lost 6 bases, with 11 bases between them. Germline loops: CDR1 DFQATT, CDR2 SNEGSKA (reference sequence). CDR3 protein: CSASGLGSEAFF. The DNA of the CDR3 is TGCAGTGCTAGTGGGTTAGGCTCTGAAGCTTTCTTT.

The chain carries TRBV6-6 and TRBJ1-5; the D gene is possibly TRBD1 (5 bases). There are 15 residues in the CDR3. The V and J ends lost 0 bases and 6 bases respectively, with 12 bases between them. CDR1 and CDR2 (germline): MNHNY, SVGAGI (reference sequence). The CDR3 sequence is CASSYSGGETQPQHF. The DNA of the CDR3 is TGTGCCAGCAGTTACTCGGGGGGGGAGACTCAGCCCCAGCATTTT.

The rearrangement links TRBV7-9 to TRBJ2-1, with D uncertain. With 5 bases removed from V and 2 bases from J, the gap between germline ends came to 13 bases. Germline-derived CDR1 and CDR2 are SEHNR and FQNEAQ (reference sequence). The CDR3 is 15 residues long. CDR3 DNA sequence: TGTGCCAGCAGCCTCCGGGCCGGAGCCTACAATGAGCAGTTCTTC. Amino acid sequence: CASSLRAGAYNEQFF.

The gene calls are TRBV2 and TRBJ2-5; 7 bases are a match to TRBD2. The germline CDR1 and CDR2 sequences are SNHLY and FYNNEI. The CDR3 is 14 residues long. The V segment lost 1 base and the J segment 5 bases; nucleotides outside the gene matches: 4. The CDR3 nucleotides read TGTGCCAGCAGTGAAGGACTAGCTATGGAGACCCAGTACTTC. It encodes CASSEGLAMETQYF.

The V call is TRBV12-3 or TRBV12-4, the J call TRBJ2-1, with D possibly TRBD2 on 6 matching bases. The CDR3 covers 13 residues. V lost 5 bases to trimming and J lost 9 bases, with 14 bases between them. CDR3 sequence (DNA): TGTGCCAGCAGTCCCCAGGCTAGCGTTGAGCAGTTCTTC. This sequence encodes CASSPQASVEQFF.

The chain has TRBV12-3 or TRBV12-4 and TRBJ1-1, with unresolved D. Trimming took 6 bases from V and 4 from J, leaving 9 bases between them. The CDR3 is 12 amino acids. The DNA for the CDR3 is TGTGCCAGCAGCTGGCCGGGCACTGAAGCTTTCTTT. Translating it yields CASSWPGTEAFF.

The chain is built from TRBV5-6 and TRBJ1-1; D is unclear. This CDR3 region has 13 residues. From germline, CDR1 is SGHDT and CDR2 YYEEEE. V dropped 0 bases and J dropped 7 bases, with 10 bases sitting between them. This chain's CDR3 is CASSLGHSYEAFF. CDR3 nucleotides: TGTGCCAGCAGCTTGGGGCACAGTTATGAAGCTTTCTTT.

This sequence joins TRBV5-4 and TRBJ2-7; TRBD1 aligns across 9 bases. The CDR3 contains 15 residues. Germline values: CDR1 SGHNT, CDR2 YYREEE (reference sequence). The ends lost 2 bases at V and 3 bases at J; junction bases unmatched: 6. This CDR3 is CASSLNRDRVYEQYF. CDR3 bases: TGTGCCAGCAGCTTAAACCGGGACAGGGTCTACGAGCAGTACTTC.

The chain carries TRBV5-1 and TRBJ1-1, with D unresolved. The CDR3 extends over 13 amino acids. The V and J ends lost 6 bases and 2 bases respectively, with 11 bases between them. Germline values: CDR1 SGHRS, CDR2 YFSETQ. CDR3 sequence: CASMVGINTEAFF. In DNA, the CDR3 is TGCGCCAGCATGGTGGGAATTAACACTGAAGCTTTCTTT.